These 10 T cell receptor beta chains were all obtained from the same sample, sequenced in a study of early T cells in non-severe SARS-CoV-2 infection. TCRdb called the 5' RACE reads again in MiXCR, with one record for every CDR3 protein. The data hold about 69,000 distinct CDR3 sequences, with roughly 4.5% observed a single time. Source: whole blood, taken at baseline. These receptors all come from an adult who was a healthcare worker with PCR-confirmed SARS-CoV-2 infection or an uninfected control (not recorded which). The donor label of this sample is uncertain.

This clonotype was counted many times. The chain combines TRBV6-6 with TRBJ2-7; the match to TRBD1 covers 7 bases. CDR1 is MNHNY and CDR2 is SVGAGI in the germline V gene (reference sequence). The CDR3 runs 16 residues. V was clipped by 8 bases and J by 1 base; unmatched bases: 14. The CDR3 region has the DNA TGTGCCAGCTTCTTACGACAGGGCTTAACTTCCTACGAGCAGTACTTC. This encodes CASFLRQGLTSYEQYF.

Concerning this clonotype: This clone may be a read error of a much larger clone one base away. The rearrangement joins TRBV29-1 to TRBJ2-2; D unresolved. The V gene's germline CDR1 is SQVTM and CDR2 ANQGSEA. The CDR3 totals 14 residues. V shed 3 bases and J shed 4 bases, with 12 bases lying between them. Written as DNA, the CDR3 is TGCAGCGTTGATTCCCTGCTGGGCACCGGGGAGCTGTTTTTT. Translation gives CSVDSLLGTGELFF.

This clonotype was observed at least ten times. The chain carries TRBV12-3 or TRBV12-4 and TRBJ1-5; tentative D call: TRBD1 (5 bases). The CDR3 totals 15 residues. Deletions cut 5 bases from V and 2 bases from J, with 13 bases between. The CDR3 region has the DNA TGTGCCAGCAGTCGAAGGGGCGGACGCAATCAGCCCCAGCATTTT. Its protein is CASSRRGGRNQPQHF.

The chain links TRBV2 to TRBJ2-4; TRBD2 agrees at 7 bases. Germline CDR1 reads SNHLY; CDR2 reads FYNNEI. Trimming removed 3 bases from V and 6 bases from J; junction bases left unmatched: 8. This CDR3 is 15 amino acids long. The CDR3, as DNA: TGTGCCAGCAGTGATGGGGGACTAACTTCAAACATTCAGTACTTC. Its protein product is CASSDGGLTSNIQYF.

This clonotype was observed at least ten times. This chain links TRBV30 with TRBJ1-1, with TRBD1 matching 8 bases. The CDR3 covers 11 residues. The germline CDR1 and CDR2 sequences are GTSNPN and SVGIG (reference sequence). The CDR3 reads CAHKTGAEAFF. The CDR3 DNA reads as TGTGCACACAAGACAGGGGCGGAAGCTTTCTTT.

This clonotype appeared many times. The rearrangement uses TRBV7-2 and TRBJ2-5, with no clear D. The V gene's germline CDR1 is SGHTA and CDR2 FQGNSA. The CDR3 is made up of 13 amino acids. The V end lost 3 bases, the J end lost 2 bases, and 7 bases lay between the germline ends. Here the CDR3 DNA reads TGTGCCAGCAGCTTGAGTGCTCAAGAGACCCAGTACTTC. Translating gives CASSLSAQETQYF.

This clonotype showed up many times. The V and J genes are TRBV6-6 and TRBJ2-7; D may correspond to TRBD1 or TRBD2 (5 bases each). The V end lost 3 bases, the J end lost 0 bases, and 9 bases lay between the germline ends. The CDR3 length is 14 residues. Germline V CDR1 and CDR2: MNHNY, SVGAGI (reference sequence). CDR3 region: CASSYEGSSYEQYF. The CDR3 coding sequence is TGTGCCAGCAGTTATGAGGGGAGCTCCTACGAGCAGTACTTC.

This clonotype has just a few counts. The chain couples TRBV10-2 to TRBJ1-5; D possibly corresponds to TRBD1 (5 bases). Germline-derived CDR1 and CDR2 are WSHSY and SAAADI. V dropped 4 bases and J dropped 6 bases, with 28 bases sitting between them. The CDR3 has 19 residues. The CDR3 protein is CASSALRGQSDPGAQPQHF. Written as DNA, the CDR3 is TGCGCCAGCAGTGCCCTGAGAGGGCAGTCCGACCCCGGGGCTCAGCCCCAGCATTTT.

This clonotype came up many times. The rearrangement links TRBV29-1 to TRBJ1-4; TRBD1 matches at 8 bases. Unmatched junction bases numbered 7, after V lost 4 bases and J lost 6 bases. The germline V gene encodes CDR1 SQVTM and CDR2 ANQGSEA. This CDR3 region has 14 residues. For the CDR3, the DNA is TGCAGCGTTGCGGTCGGACAGGGCCATGAAAAACTGTTTTTT. Translation: CSVAVGQGHEKLFF.

J is TRBJ2-6 and V is TRBV6-5; D is ambiguous. The CDR3 length is 16 residues. V lost 7 bases and J lost 4, with 17 bases in between. Looked up from germline, CDR1 is MNHEY and CDR2 is SVGAGI. The CDR3 reads CASTEDPAAGANVLTF. The CDR3 DNA sequence: TGTGCCAGCACCGAAGACCCGGCGGCAGGGGCCAACGTCCTGACTTTC.